This T cell receptor beta chain stems from a study of blood T cell repertoires in COVID-19. For the study at large: From the United States, Italy and Spain came samples of acute and convalescent COVID-19. Sources were T cells, B-cell-depleted T cells, or PBMCs; the material itself was cDNA or gDNA.

The V gene end was trimmed by 3 bases and the J gene end by 0 bases; junction bases not matched to a gene: 11. This CDR3 has 19 residues. Germline V gene lookup returns CDR1 MDHEN and CDR2 SYDVKM. Original analysis: Reference gene primer amplification yielded estimated nucleated cell counts. Here immunoSEQ multiplex PCR was the method, and the copy in TCRdb shows in-frame clones only, minus some. V, J and clone size were drawn from that table, and D and trimming were deduced from the DNA. In the table there are more than 80,000 clones, approximately 80% of which are singletons. The source material was peripheral blood. The sequence derives from an elderly man with COVID-19, enrolled during active disease. V gene TRBV28 combines with J gene TRBJ2-1; 10 bases agree with TRBD2. The CDR3 region is CASSFLGLAGDSSYNEQFF. CDR3 nucleotides: TGTGCCAGCAGTTTTCTGGGGCTAGCGGGGGATAGCTCCTACAATGAGCAGTTCTTC.